The rows below give T cell receptor beta chains drawn from one sample of a study of CXCR3-negative and CXCR3-positive naive CD8 T cells. TCRdb re-called the 5' RACE reads and gives one entry per CDR3 protein, without DNA. The sample features about 98,000 distinct CDR3 sequences, with around 0.99% in its top ten. Source material: naive CXCR3+ CD8+ T cells from blood. These receptors were taken from a human donor in good health. Some clones in this sample may be carry-over from other donors' samples. CDR3s include the opening cysteine and the closing phenylalanine or tryptophan.

j_gene,v_gene,CDR3aa
TRBJ2-7,TRBV4-3,CASSQETETSYEQYF
TRBJ2-2,TRBV18,CASSPPGRTSVIGELFF
TRBJ2-1,TRBV12-3/TRBV12-4,CASTLLAVSYNEQFF
TRBJ1-2,TRBV9,CASSVGPTGSYGYTF
TRBJ1-1,TRBV20-1,CSGTYRGDDTEAFF
TRBJ2-7,TRBV14,CASSLRQGIYEQYF
TRBJ2-6,TRBV7-6,CASSLSSGANVLTF
TRBJ2-7,TRBV29-1,CSVEGPGQDYEQYF
TRBJ2-1,TRBV6-2/TRBV6-3,CASSSPTPGEQFF
TRBJ2-5,TRBV29-1,CSVEDTRQPLAGFQETQYF
TRBJ1-1,TRBV20-1,CSALTKQLMNTEAFF
TRBJ2-7,TRBV4-1,CASSQVRGNEQYF
TRBJ2-7,TRBV6-6,CASSYPEDRLGPYEQYF
TRBJ2-7,TRBV12-5,CASAPGMGGDYEQYF
TRBJ2-4,TRBV5-1,CASSFRAGNPKNIQYF
TRBJ2-2,TRBV10-3,CAISESQGTGELFF
TRBJ2-3,TRBV7-3,CASSFRVSSVPDTQYF
TRBJ1-1,TRBV28,CAGAEDRGVGTEAFF
TRBJ2-7,TRBV12-3/TRBV12-4,CASSFRLPTSSYEQYF
TRBJ2-7,TRBV5-6,CASSLRRSIGGQVYEQYF
TRBJ1-2,TRBV4-2,CASSQEVQGAYGYTF
TRBJ2-1,TRBV13,CASRGSSYNEQFF
TRBJ1-1,TRBV14,CASSHYRGSTEAFF
TRBJ2-1,TRBV7-9,CASSLDGGEEQFF
TRBJ2-1,TRBV20-1,CSARGFITGEVFDEQFF
TRBJ2-3,TRBV12-3/TRBV12-4,CASRELAGGLTDTQYF
TRBJ1-2,TRBV14,CASSPSSWGGYTF
TRBJ2-7,TRBV20-1,CSATSRSYEQYF
TRBJ2-2,TRBV19,CASSKLARNTGELFF
TRBJ1-5,TRBV7-2,CASSPTQGAPNQPQHF
TRBJ2-3,TRBV27,CASSQRLAGGADTQYF
TRBJ1-1,TRBV10-3,CAISEIDLETRTLEAFF
TRBJ2-1,TRBV6-5,CASNLGSYIPETRYNEQFF
TRBJ2-1,TRBV21-1,CASSPGTEKFF
TRBJ2-1,TRBV14,CASSEPGLAGYNEQFF
TRBJ2-5,TRBV29-1,CSVLTGWEETQYF
TRBJ2-1,TRBV13,CASSPRTSGGLIGEQFF
TRBJ2-7,TRBV27,CASSSPYEQYF
TRBJ1-2,TRBV27,CASSLSQGPGGYGYTF
TRBJ2-1,TRBV7-7,CASSLRLAGGLGEQFF
TRBJ2-7,TRBV6-2/TRBV6-3,CASVLTGTGYHEQYF
TRBJ1-2,TRBV20-1,CSARPGDVKPGYTF
TRBJ2-2,TRBV29-1,CSVEIRDTGELFF
TRBJ2-7,TRBV7-9,CASSLPVSSYEQYF
TRBJ2-5,TRBV7-9,CASSQGLGTQYF
TRBJ2-7,TRBV5-1,CASSLGGIYEQYF
TRBJ2-1,TRBV29-1,CSVEPGWGLDEQFF
TRBJ2-7,TRBV9,CASSDPRGSGQGFHEQYF